This T cell receptor beta chain appears in the sequencing data of a study of CD8 T cells in Susac syndrome. Random hexamers were used to reverse transcribe the RNA input (about 0.5 to 1 ug). TCRdb redid the calling of the immunoSEQ multiplex PCR reads with MiXCR, one entry per CDR3 protein. The sample has 160,000 or so distinct CDR3 sequences, 92% seen once. Material for sequencing was CD4+ T cells from PBMCs. The source of this sequence is a human donor in good health.

CDR3 protein: CASSLAQGAGGYTF. Here the CDR3 DNA reads TGTGCCAGCAGCTTAGCACAGGGGGCGGGCGGCTACACCTTC. The chain joins TRBV11-2 to TRBJ1-2, with 9 bases matching TRBD1. Germline trimming cut 1 base from V and 8 bases from J; bases unmatched to any gene: 5. CDR1 and CDR2 from the germline V gene are SGHAT and FQNNGV. This CDR3 is 14 amino acids long.